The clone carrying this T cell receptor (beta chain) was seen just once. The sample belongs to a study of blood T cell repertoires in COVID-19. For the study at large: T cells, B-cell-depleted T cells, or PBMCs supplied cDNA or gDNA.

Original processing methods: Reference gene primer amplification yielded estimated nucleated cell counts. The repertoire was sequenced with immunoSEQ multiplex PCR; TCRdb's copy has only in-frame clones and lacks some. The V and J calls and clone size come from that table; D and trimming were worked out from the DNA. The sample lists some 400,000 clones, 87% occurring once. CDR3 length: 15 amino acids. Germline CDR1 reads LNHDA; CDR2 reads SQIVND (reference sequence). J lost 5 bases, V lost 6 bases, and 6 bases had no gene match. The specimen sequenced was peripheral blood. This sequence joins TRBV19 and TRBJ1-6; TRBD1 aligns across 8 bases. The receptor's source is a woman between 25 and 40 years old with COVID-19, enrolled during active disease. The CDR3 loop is CASRGGQGDNSPLHF. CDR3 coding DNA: TGTGCCAGTAGAGGAGGACAGGGTGATAATTCACCCCTCCACTTT.